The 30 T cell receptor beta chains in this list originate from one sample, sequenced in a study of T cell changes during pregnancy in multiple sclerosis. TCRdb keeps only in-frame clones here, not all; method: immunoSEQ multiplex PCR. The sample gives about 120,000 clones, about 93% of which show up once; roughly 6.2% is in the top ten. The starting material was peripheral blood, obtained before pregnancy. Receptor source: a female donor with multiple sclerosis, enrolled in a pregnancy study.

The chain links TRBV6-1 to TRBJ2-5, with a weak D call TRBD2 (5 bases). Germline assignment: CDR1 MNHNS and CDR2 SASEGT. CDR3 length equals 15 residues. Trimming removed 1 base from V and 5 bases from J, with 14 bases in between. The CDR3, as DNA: TGTGCCAGCAGTGAAGACGTCAACCGGAGGGAGACCCAGTACTTC. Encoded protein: CASSEDVNRRETQYF.

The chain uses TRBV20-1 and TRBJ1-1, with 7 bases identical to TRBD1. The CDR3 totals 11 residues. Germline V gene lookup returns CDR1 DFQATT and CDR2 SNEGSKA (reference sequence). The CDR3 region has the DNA TGCAGCGACAGGGACAACACTGAAGCTTTCTTT. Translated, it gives CSDRDNTEAFF.

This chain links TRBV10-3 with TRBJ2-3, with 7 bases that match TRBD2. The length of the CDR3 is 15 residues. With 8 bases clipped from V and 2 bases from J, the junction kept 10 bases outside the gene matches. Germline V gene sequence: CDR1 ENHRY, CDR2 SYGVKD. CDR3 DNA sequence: TGTGCCATCGCGGTCAGGGCGGGAGACACAGATACGCAGTATTTT. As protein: CAIAVRAGDTDTQYF.

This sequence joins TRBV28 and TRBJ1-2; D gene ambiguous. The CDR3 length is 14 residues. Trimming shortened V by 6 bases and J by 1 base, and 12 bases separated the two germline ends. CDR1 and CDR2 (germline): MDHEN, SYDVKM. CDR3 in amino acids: CASSRRPDNYGYTF. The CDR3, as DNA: TGTGCCAGCAGCAGGCGTCCGGATAACTATGGCTACACCTTC.

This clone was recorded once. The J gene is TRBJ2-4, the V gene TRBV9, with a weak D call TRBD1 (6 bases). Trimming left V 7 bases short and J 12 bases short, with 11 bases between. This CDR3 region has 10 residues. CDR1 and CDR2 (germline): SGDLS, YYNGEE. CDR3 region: CASGGPTQYF. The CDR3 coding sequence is TGTGCCAGCGGGGGCCCCACTCAGTACTTC. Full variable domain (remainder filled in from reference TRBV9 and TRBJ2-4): DSGVTQTPKHLITATGQRVTLRCSPRSGDLSVYWYQQSLDQGLQFLIQYYNGEERAKGNILERFSAQQFPDLHSELNLSSLELGDSALYFCASGGPTQYFGAGTRLSVL.

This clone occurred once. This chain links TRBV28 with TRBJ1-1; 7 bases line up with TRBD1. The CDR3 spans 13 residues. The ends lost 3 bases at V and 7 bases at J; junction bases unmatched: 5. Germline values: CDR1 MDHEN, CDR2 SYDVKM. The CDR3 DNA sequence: TGTGCCAGCAGTTTCAGGGACAGCTTTGAAGCTTTCTTT. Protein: CASSFRDSFEAFF.

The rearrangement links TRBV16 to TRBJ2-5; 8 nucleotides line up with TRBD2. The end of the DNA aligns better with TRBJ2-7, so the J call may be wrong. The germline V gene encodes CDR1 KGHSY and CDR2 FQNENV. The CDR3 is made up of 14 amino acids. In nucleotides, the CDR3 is TGTGCCAGCAGCGCGCCGGGACTAGGGCCCGAGCAGTACTTC. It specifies CASSAPGLGPEQYF.

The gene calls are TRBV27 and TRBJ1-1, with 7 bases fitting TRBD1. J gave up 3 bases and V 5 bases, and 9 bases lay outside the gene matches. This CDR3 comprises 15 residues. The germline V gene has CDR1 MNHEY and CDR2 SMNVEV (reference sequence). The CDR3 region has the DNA TGTGCCAGCAGTCAACGGACAGGAGGGTACACTGAAGCTTTCTTT. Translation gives CASSQRTGGYTEAFF.

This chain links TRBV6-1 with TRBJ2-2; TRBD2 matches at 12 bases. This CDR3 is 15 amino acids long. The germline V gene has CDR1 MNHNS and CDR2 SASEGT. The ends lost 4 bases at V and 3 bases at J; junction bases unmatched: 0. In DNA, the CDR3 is TGTGCCAGCAGTGGACTAGCGGGAGACACCGGGGAGCTGTTTTTT. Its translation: CASSGLAGDTGELFF.

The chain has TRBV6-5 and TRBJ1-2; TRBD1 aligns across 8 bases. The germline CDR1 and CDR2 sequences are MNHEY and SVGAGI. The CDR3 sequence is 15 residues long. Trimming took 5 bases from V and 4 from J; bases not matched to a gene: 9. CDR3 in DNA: TGTGCCAGCAGTCACCGGGACAGGAGTGCCTATGGCTACACCTTC. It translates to CASSHRDRSAYGYTF.

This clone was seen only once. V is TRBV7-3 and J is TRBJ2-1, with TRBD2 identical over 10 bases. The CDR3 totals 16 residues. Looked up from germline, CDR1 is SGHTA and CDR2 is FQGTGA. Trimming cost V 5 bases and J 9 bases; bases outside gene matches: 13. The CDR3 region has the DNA TGTGCCAGCAGCGTCGCTGCTAGCGGGAGTTGGAGTGAGCAGTTCTTC. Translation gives CASSVAASGSWSEQFF.

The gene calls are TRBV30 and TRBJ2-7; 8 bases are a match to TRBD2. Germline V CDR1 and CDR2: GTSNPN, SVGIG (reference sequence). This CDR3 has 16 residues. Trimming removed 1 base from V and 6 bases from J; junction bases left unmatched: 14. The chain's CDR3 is CAWSGPPTAGVGEQYF. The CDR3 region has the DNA TGTGCCTGGAGTGGTCCCCCTACAGCGGGAGTAGGCGAGCAGTACTTC.

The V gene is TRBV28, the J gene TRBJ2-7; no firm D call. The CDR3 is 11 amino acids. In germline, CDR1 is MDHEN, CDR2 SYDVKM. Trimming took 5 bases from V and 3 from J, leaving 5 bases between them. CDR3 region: CASSTVYEQYF. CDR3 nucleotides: TGTGCCAGCAGTACAGTCTACGAGCAGTACTTC.

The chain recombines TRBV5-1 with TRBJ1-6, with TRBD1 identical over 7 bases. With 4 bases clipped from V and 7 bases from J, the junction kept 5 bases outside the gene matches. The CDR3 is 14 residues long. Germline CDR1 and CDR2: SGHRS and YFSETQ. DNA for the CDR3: TGCGCCAGCAGCCCTGGGACAGCAAATTCACCCCTCCACTTT. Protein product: CASSPGTANSPLHF.

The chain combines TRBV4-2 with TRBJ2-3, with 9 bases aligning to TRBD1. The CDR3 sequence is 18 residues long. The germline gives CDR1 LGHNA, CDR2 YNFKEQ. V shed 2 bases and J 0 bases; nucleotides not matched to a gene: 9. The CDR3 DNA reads TGTGCCAGCAGCCAAAGGACAGGGGAAGTTTGGAGCACAGATACGCAGTATTTT. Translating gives CASSQRTGEVWSTDTQYF.

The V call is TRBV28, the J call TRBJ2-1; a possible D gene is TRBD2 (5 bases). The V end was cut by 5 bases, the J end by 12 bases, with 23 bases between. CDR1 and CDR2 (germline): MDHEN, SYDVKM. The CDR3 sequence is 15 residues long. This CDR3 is CASSGPITPLAGQFF. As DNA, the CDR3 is TGTGCCAGCAGTGGGCCGATTACACCCCTCGCGGGGCAGTTCTTC.

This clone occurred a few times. The CDR3, as DNA: TGTGCCTGGAGTCTATCCGGGGATGGCTACACCTTC. It specifies CAWSLSGDGYTF. The V gene is TRBV30, the J gene TRBJ1-2; D unresolved. V lost 2 bases to trimming and J lost 6 bases, with 10 bases between them. Per germline, CDR1 GTSNPN and CDR2 SVGIG (reference sequence). The CDR3 is made up of 12 amino acids.

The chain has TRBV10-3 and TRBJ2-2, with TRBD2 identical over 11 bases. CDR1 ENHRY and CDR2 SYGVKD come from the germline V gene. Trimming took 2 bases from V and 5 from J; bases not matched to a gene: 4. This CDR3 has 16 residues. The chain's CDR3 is CAISEVVAGGTGELFF. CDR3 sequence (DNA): TGTGCCATCAGTGAGGTGGTAGCGGGAGGGACCGGGGAGCTGTTTTTT.

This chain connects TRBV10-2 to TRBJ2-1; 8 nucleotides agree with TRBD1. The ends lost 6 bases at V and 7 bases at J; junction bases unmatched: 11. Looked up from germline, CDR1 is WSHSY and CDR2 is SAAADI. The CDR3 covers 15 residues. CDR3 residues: CASRDTRQGWNEQFF. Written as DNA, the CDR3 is TGCGCCAGCAGAGATACGCGACAGGGGTGGAATGAGCAGTTCTTC.

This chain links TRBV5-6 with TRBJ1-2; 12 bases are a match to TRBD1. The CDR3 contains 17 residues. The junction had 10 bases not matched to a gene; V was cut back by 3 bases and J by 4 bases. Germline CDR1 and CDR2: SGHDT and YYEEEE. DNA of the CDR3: TGTGCCAGCAGCTCGATTACCGGGACAGGGGGCGGCTATGGCTACACCTTC. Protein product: CASSSITGTGGGYGYTF.

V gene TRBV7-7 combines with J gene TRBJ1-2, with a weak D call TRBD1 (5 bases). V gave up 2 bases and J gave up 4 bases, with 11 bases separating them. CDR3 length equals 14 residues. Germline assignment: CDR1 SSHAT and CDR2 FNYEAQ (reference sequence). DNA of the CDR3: TGTGCCAGCAGCTTATTCGGGGGGAGCTATGGCTACACCTTC. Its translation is CASSLFGGSYGYTF.

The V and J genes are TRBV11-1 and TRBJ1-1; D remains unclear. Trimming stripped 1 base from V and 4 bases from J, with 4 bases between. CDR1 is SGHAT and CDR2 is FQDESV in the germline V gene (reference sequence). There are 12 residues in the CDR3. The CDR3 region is CASSLVRTEAFF. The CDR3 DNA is TGTGCCAGCAGCTTAGTCCGCACTGAAGCTTTCTTT.

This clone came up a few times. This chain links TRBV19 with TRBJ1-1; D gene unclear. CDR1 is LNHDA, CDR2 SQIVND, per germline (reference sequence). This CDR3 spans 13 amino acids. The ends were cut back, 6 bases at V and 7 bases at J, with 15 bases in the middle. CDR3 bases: TGTGCCAGTAGCCCGGGAGACCCTTATGAAGCTTTCTTT. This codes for CASSPGDPYEAFF.

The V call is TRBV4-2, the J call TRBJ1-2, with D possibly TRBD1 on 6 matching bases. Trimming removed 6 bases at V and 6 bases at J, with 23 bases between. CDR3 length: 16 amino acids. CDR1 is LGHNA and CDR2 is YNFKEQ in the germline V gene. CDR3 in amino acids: CASSPRGGSVRDGYTF. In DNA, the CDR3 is TGTGCCAGCAGTCCCCGGGGGGGCAGTGTCAGGGATGGCTACACCTTC.

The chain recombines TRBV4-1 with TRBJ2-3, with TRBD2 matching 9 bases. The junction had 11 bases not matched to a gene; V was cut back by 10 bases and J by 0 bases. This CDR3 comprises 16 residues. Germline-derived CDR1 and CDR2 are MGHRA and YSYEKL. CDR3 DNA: TGCGCCACCAGAAGCGGGGGGCCGGATAGCACAGATACGCAGTATTTT. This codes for CATRSGGPDSTDTQYF.

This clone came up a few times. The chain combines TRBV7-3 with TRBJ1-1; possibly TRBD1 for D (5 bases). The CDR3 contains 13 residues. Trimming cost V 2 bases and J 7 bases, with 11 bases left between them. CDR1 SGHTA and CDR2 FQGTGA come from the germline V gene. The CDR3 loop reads CASSLGWQGEAFF. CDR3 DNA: TGTGCCAGCAGCTTAGGATGGCAGGGTGAAGCTTTCTTT.

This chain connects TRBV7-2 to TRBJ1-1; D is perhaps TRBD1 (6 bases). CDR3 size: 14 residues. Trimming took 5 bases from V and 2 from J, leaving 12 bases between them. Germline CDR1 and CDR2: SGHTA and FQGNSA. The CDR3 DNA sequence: TGTGCCAGCAGCCTCGGGGGGGGCAACACTGAAGCTTTCTTT. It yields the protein CASSLGGGNTEAFF.

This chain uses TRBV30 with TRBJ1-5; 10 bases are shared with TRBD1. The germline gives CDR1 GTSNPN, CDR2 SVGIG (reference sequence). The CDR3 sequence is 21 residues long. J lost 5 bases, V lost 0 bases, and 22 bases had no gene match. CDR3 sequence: CAWSVGIGGFAGTGEDQPQHF. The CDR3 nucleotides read TGTGCCTGGAGTGTCGGTATCGGTGGTTTTGCCGGGACAGGGGAGGATCAGCCCCAGCATTTT.

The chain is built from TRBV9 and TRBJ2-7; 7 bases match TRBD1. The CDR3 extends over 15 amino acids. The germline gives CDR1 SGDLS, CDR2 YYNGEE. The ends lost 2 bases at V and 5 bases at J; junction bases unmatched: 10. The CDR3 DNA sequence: TGTGCCAGCAGCGTCAGGGACAGACCCTCGGACGAGCAGTACTTC. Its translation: CASSVRDRPSDEQYF. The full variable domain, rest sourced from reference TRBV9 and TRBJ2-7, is DSGVTQTPKHLITATGQRVTLRCSPRSGDLSVYWYQQSLDQGLQFLIQYYNGEERAKGNILERFSAQQFPDLHSELNLSSLELGDSALYFCASSVRDRPSDEQYFGPGTRLTVT.

The CDR3 DNA is TGTGCCAGCGCCCCAGGACAGGTTGGATATGGCTACACCTTC. The encoded protein is CASAPGQVGYGYTF. V is TRBV4-2 and J is TRBJ1-2; 7 positions agree with TRBD1. Germline values: CDR1 LGHNA, CDR2 YNFKEQ. The junction had 11 bases not matched to a gene; V was cut back by 8 bases and J by 5 bases. This CDR3 contains 14 residues.